This T cell receptor (beta chain) stems from a study of radiation and T cells in renal cell carcinoma (dated by TCRdb to the early 2020s). About the full investigation: Samples were obtained from a clinical trial, in which 15 Gy stereotactic body radiation therapy was delivered to primary renal cell carcinomas and nephrectomy was performed 4 weeks later. In the 45 to 65 samples combined, several million unique CDR3 nucleotide sequences were found, encoding roughly 2.5 million unique CDR3 amino acid sequences. In total, 53 samples underwent TCR beta sequencing: some 26 tumors plus 27 peripheral blood samples. What the work shows at the level of the full study, not this receptor alone: Top tumor clonotypes rose in blood from baseline to 2 weeks post-radiation, then contracted by 4 weeks, suggesting transient expansion of tumor-resident clones. The single-armed trial design could not address effects of radiation dose or scheduling on the TCR repertoire. Tracking of blood repertoire dynamics stopped at about 4 weeks after treatment, with no follow-up past that point. Because pretreatment tumor biopsies were not available, the study could not determine whether clonotypes were already present within the tumor at baseline.

Trimming at the junction amounts to 2 bases on V and 4 bases on J, and the germline ends lie 8 bases apart. From the cysteine up to the phenylalanine, the CDR3 has a length of 13 residues. This entry keeps only the CDR3 DNA: 39 bases, framed from base 1. CDR1 and CDR2 are drawn from the germline V gene: SGHVS, FNYEAQ. Note on this clone: This receptor's antigen is unknown. The input lacks base qualities; no much larger clone sits a single base away.

TCR beta libraries were generated from genomic DNA with the immunoSEQ kit, following the manufacturer's recommendations. To prepare libraries, a first multiplex PCR with proprietary primers was run, followed by a second PCR that added unique barcodes, and a bead cleanup was done after each round. A positive control reaction and a negative control reaction, both provided in the kit, were run with every batch of samples. The final libraries underwent checking on an Agilent 4200 TapeStation D1000 ScreenTape, volumetric pooling, and quantification by qPCR. An Illumina NextSeq500 fitted with a MidOutput 150-cycle cartridge performed the sequencing, running 156 Read1 cycles and 15 Index1 cycles with the kit's custom primers. The pooled library was loaded at 0.8 to 1 pM with an approximately 18% PhiX control spike-in. As for how the authors treated the data: The vendor-processed data were analyzed in R, and a clonotype was defined as all T cells that share the same CDR3 nucleotide sequence. For clone abundance analyses, frequencies were normalized to the 10,000 most abundant clones per sample. Public T cell clones, which averaged fewer than five per sample, were removed prior to analysis. Tumor-enriched clonotypes and baseline blood-enriched clonotypes were defined as those with an abundance difference of at least 32-fold between compartments. A beta-binomial differential abundance model was used to identify clonotypes that expanded or contracted between blood time points. The Baroni-Urbani and Buser coefficient was used to measure tumor-blood repertoire similarity, and groups were compared with two-tailed Wilcoxon tests in R. TCRdb stores this immuneACCESS table with in-frame sequences only. Part of the clones is absent; in the studies checked, under half of the shortfall reflects unresolved V genes, and no reason is known for the rest. The DNA was the basis for D and trimming; V, J and clone size are from that table. Counted in this sample were roughly 130,000 clones; 70% to 90% of them appeared once. The ten largest make up 5% to 6% of the sample.

The time point label corresponds to: blood 2 weeks post-SBRT. The treatment or condition label for this specimen denotes: 15 Gy SBRT to primary tumor, nephrectomy 4 weeks later. Serial peripheral blood from radiation-treated patients was sampled at baseline, 2 weeks and 4 weeks after SBRT to track tumor-enriched clonotypes. Every patient had renal cell carcinoma of clear cell pathology. The QIAamp DNA Blood Mini Kit (Qiagen) was used to prepare genomic DNA for TCR sequencing. Only samples passing all quality control checks were included in the analyses. Recombination joined TRBV7-6 with TRBJ1-1; the D gene is perhaps TRBD1, from 6 matching bases. The sequences come from blood, collected from a patient whose treatment included radiotherapy and nephrectomy. The clonotype was recovered from a woman between 70 and 85 years old with renal cell carcinoma. CDR3 protein: CASSLTRGTEAFF. In nucleotides, the sequence is TGTGCCAGCAGCTTAACCAGGGGCACTGAAGCTTTCTTT.